This T cell receptor beta chain was recorded in a study of blood T cells in healthy people across ages. Study observations and caveats: TCR beta diversity was tightly associated with the proportion of naive T cells.

The CDR3 contains 15 residues. CDR1 is SGDLS, CDR2 YYNGEE, per germline. With 1 base removed from V and 5 bases from J, the gap between germline ends came to 12 bases. There are many counts of this clonotype. The target antigen is unknown. For the second PCR, which ran for about 7 to 12 cycles, a sample-barcoded 5' primer and a J-beta primer mix were used. TCRdb called the 5' RACE reads again in MiXCR, with one record for every CDR3 protein. This table has hundreds of thousands of distinct CDR3 sequences, approximately 30% appearing once. The gene calls are TRBV9 and TRBJ1-4, with TRBD1 as a possible D gene (5 bases). The sequenced material came from blood. The sequence was collected from a woman of 80 years or more in good health. CDR3 nucleotide sequence: TGTGCCAGCAGCGTAAACCCCCAGGGCAATGAAAAACTGTTTTTT. As protein: CASSVNPQGNEKLFF.